Listed here is a single T cell receptor (beta chain). The CDR3 is 16 residues long. V was clipped by 5 bases and J by 6 bases, with 20 bases between them. Germline V gene lookup returns CDR1 SNHLY and CDR2 FYNNEI. The data originate from a study of blood T cell repertoires in COVID-19. Study-level information: The samples span acute and convalescent COVID-19 from the United States, Italy and Spain.

Assay used: immunoSEQ multiplex PCR; TCRdb lists only in-frame clones, some missing. The data hold more than 120,000 clones, with approximately 80% observed a single time. Participants were aged about 18 to 100 years, lived in 24 US areas, and enrolled virtually. Grouping used clinical history reported by participants in a survey and questionnaire. Sequences were obtained from PBMCs or T cells enriched from blood (not recorded which). J is TRBJ1-5 and V is TRBV2; tentative D call: TRBD1 (6 bases). This clonotype was obtained from a man aged 50 or older in a cohort exposed to, infected with or recovered from COVID-19 (not recorded which). CDR3 bases: TGTGCCAGCAGTCCACTCTCTGGACAGTGGGGTCAGCCCCAGCATTTT. Residues: CASSPLSGQWGQPQHF.